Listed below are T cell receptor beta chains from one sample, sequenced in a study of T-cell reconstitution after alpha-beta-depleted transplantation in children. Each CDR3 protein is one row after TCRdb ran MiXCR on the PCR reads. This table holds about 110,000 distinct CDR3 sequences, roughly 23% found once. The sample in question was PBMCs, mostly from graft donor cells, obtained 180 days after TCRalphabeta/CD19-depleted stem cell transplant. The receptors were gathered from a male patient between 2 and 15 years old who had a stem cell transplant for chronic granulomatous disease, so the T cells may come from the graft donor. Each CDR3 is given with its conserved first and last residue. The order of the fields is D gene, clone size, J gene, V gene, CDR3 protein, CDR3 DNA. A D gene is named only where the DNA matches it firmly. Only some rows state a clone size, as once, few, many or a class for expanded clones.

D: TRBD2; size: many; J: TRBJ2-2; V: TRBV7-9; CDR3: CASSNTSGGTGELFF; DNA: TGTGCCAGCAGTAATACTAGCGGGGGAACCGGGGAGCTGTTTTTT
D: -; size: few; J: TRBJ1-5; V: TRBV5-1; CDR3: CASSKGGGRNSNQPQHF; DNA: TGCGCCAGCAGTAAGGGTGGAGGACGAAATAGCAATCAGCCCCAGCATTTT
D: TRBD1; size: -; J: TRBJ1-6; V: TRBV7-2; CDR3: CASSRTGISSYNSPLHF; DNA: TGTGCCAGCAGCAGGACAGGGATAAGCTCCTATAATTCACCCCTCCACTTT
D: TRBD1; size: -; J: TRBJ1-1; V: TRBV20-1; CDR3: CSAVPGQRLKTEAFF; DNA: TGCAGTGCTGTACCGGGACAGAGGCTTAAAACTGAAGCTTTCTTT
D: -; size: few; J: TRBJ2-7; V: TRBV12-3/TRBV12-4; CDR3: CASSLVYGGDYEQYF; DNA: TGTGCCAGCAGTTTAGTGTACGGGGGTGATTACGAGCAGTACTTC
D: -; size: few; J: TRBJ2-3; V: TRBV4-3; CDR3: CASSQHRDNTQYF; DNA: TGCGCCAGCAGCCAACACCGGGACAATACGCAGTATTTT
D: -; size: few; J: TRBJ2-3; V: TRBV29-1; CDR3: CSGQGTAGGTDTQYF; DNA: TGCAGCGGCCAGGGAACGGCAGGGGGCACAGATACGCAGTATTTT
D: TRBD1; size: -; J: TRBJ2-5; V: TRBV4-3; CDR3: CASSPHSDRDETQYF; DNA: TGCGCCAGCAGCCCTCACTCGGACAGGGATGAGACCCAGTACTTC
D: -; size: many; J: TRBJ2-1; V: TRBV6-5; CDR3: CASSSRTGRSYNEQFF; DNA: TGTGCCAGCAGTTCCCGGACTGGGCGGTCCTACAATGAGCAGTTCTTC
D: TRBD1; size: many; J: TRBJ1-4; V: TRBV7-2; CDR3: CASSLFVTGAEKLFF; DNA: TGTGCCAGCAGCTTATTCGTGACAGGGGCTGAAAAACTGTTTTTT
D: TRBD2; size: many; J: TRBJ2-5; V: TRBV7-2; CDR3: CASSLDGGGILETQYF; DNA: TGTGCCAGCAGCTTAGATGGCGGGGGGATTCTAGAGACCCAGTACTTC
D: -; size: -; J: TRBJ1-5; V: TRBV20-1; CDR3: CSATWARGQPQHF; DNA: TGCAGTGCTACCTGGGCCCGGGGTCAGCCCCAGCATTTT
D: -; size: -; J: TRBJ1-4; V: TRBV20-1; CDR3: CSAPLRGELKLFF; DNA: TGCAGTGCGCCCCTTCGGGGGGAGTTAAAACTGTTTTTT
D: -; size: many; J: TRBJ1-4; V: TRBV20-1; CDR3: CSLRLSTNEKLFF; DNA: TGCAGCTTGAGGCTTTCGACTAATGAAAAACTGTTTTTT
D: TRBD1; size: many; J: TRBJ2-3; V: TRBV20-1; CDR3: CSASQGQGYTDTQYF; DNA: TGCAGTGCTAGTCAAGGACAGGGATACACAGATACGCAGTATTTT
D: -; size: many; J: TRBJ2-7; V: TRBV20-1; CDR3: CSARGEATYEQYF; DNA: TGCAGTGCTAGAGGAGAGGCTACCTACGAGCAGTACTTC
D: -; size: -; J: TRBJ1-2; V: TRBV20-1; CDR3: CSAYLAYGYTF; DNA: TGCAGTGCCTACTTGGCCTATGGCTACACCTTC
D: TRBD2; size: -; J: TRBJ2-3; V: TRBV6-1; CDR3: CASSYQRGGRDTQYF; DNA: TGTGCCAGCTCTTATCAGCGGGGGGGCCGGGATACGCAGTATTTT
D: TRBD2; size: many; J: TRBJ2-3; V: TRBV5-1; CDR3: CASSLGGRADTQYF; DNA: TGCGCCAGCAGCTTGGGCGGGAGGGCCGATACGCAGTATTTT
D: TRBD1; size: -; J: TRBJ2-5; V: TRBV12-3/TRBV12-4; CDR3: CASSFEDRVETQYF; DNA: TGTGCCAGCAGTTTTGAGGACAGGGTGGAGACCCAGTACTTC
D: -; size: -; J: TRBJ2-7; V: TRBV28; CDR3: CASSFVNFPYEQYF; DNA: TGTGCCAGCAGTTTCGTAAATTTCCCCTACGAGCAGTACTTC
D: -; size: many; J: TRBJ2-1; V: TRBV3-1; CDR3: CASSQDRQGRVNEQFF; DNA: TGTGCCAGCAGCCAAGACCGGCAGGGTCGTGTCAATGAGCAGTTCTTC
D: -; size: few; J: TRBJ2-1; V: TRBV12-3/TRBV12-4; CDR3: CASSLQGSTYNEQFF; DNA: TGTGCCAGCAGTTTACAGGGGTCAACCTACAATGAGCAGTTCTTC
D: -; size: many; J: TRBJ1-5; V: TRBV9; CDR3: CASSEQGALEPQHF; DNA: TGTGCCAGCAGCGAACAGGGTGCCCTGGAGCCCCAGCATTTT
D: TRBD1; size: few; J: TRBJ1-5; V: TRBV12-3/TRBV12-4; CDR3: CASRLGTGTNQPQHF; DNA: TGTGCCAGCAGACTCGGGACAGGGACCAATCAGCCCCAGCATTTT
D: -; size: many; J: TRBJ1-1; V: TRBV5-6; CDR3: CASSFTGNTEAFF; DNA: TGTGCCAGCAGCTTTACGGGCAACACTGAAGCTTTCTTT
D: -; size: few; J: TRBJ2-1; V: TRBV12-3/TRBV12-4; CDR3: CASSFIVGRGLNNEQFF; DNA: TGTGCCAGCAGTTTTATCGTAGGGCGGGGACTCAACAATGAGCAGTTCTTC
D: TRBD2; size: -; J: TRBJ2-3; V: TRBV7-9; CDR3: CASSSKGGTSKTDTQYF; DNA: TGTGCCAGCAGCTCGAAGGGCGGGACTAGCAAAACAGATACGCAGTATTTT
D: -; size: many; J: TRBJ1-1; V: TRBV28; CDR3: CASSTHLMGEDTEAFF; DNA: TGTGCCAGCAGTACCCACCTCATGGGAGAGGACACTGAAGCTTTCTTT
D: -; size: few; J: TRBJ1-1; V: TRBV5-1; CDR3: CASSLGSGRRDTEAFF; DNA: TGCGCCAGCAGCTTGGGATCAGGTCGAAGGGACACTGAAGCTTTCTTT
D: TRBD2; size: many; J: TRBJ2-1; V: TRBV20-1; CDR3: CSAKLAGTYNEQFF; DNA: TGCAGTGCTAAACTAGCGGGGACATACAATGAGCAGTTCTTC
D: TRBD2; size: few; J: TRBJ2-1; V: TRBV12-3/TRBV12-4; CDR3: CASSFLNMRESLNEQFF; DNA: TGTGCCAGCAGTTTTCTGAATATGCGGGAGTCGTTAAATGAGCAGTTCTTC
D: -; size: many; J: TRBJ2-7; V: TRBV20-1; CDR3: CSARVTPTITYEQYF; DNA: TGCAGTGCTAGAGTTACACCAACGATTACCTACGAGCAGTACTTC
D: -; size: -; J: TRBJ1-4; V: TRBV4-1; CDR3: CASSQDIQIGKLFF; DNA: TGCGCCAGCAGCCAAGATATTCAGATTGGAAAACTGTTTTTT
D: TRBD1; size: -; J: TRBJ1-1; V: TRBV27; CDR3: CASGAGDRDAGNTEAFF; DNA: TGTGCCAGCGGGGCCGGGGACAGGGATGCGGGGAACACTGAAGCTTTCTTT
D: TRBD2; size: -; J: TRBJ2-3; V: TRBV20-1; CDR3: CSAAGWAGDSTDTQYF; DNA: TGCAGTGCTGCCGGGTGGGCGGGGGATAGCACAGATACGCAGTATTTT
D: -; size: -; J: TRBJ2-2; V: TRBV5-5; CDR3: CASSFGVPNTGELFF; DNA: TGTGCCAGCAGCTTCGGGGTTCCGAACACCGGGGAGCTGTTTTTT
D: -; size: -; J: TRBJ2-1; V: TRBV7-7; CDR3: CASSLGQSAYNEQFF; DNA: TGTGCTAGCAGCCTCGGCCAGTCTGCCTACAATGAGCAGTTCTTC
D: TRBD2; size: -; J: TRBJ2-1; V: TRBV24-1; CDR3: CATSDQREGSSSYNEQFF; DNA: TGTGCCACCAGTGATCAGCGGGAGGGATCTAGCTCCTACAATGAGCAGTTCTTC
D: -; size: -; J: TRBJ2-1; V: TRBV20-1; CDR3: CTTSFTSYNEQFF; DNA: TGCACCACTTCCTTTACCTCCTACAATGAGCAGTTCTTC
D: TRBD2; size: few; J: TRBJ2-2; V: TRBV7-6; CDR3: CASSPGLAFTGELFF; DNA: TGTGCCAGCAGCCCGGGACTAGCGTTCACCGGGGAGCTGTTTTTT